Here is one T cell receptor (beta chain) with its context. The antigen is not known. Method: immunoSEQ multiplex PCR; TCRdb's copy keeps in-frame clones and lacks some. Here the sample spans fewer than 3 million clones, just under 95% being singletons. The sample belongs to a study of shared clonotypes between healthy human individuals. At the level of the study: Donors had three CD4 naive, three CD4 memory, two CD8 naive and one CD8 memory plate apiece.

Germline values: CDR1 SGHNT, CDR2 YYREEE (reference sequence). The CDR3 spans 15 residues. Trimming shortened V by 1 base and J by 0 bases, and 5 bases separated the two germline ends. Study outcomes and limitations: In a few donors, approximately 5% of naive CD4 clonotypes appeared in common. The study found lower generation probabilities in non-shared clonotypes than in those shared by all four donors.

This rearrangement joins TRBV5-4 to TRBJ2-6; D not resolved. This clonotype was obtained from a young man in good health. Some clones in this sample may be carry-over from other donors' samples. Input material: naive CD4+ T cells from PBMCs. The subset here: CD45RA+ positively selected. The CDR3 DNA sequence: TGTGCCAGCAGCTTGAGACTCTCTGGGGCCAACGTCCTGACTTTC. This codes for CASSLRLSGANVLTF.